The 22 T cell receptor beta chains below all came from one sample that was sequenced in a study of Graves' ophthalmopathy and Graves' hyperthyroidism. Amplification targeted the TCR beta CDR3 regions, with RNA transcripts as the source material. Scientists carried out first-round RT-PCR using HTBI primers and then a second-round multiplex PCR. TCRdb itself ran the multiplex PCR reads through MiXCR, one entry per CDR3 protein. The sample shows approximately 160,000 distinct CDR3 sequences, more than 30% of them seen only once. Material for sequencing was peripheral blood. The receptors here all came from a woman aged 40 to 50 with Graves' ophthalmopathy.

This clonotype was counted ten times or more. The chain employs TRBV7-9 and TRBJ1-1; 7 bases map to TRBD1. The germline gives CDR1 SEHNR, CDR2 FQNEAQ (reference sequence). V trimming: 6 bases; J trimming: 4 bases; junction bases outside the gene matches: 8. The CDR3 is 14 residues long. The CDR3 loop reads CASRTTGLGTEAFF. The CDR3 nucleotides read TGTGCCAGCAGGACGACAGGGCTCGGCACTGAAGCTTTCTTT.

This clonotype came up many times. The J gene is TRBJ2-3, the V gene TRBV20-1; TRBD2 is a possible D gene (7 bases). The ends were cut back, 3 bases at V and 6 bases at J, with 16 bases in the middle. The CDR3 is 14 residues long. Germline CDR1 is DFQATT and CDR2 is SNEGSKA (reference sequence). The CDR3 nucleotides read TGCAGTGCTAGGGGGGCGGGAGATTCGGATACGCAGTATTTT. Translating it yields CSARGAGDSDTQYF.

This CDR3 reads CASCRQVNTGELFF. The DNA of the CDR3 is TGTGCTAGTTGTCGACAAGTCAACACCGGGGAGCTGTTTTTT. The chain is built from TRBV12-5 and TRBJ2-2; D is unclear. The CDR3 consists of 14 residues. Looked up from germline, CDR1 is LGHNT and CDR2 is FRNRAP. With 8 bases removed from V and 2 bases from J, the gap between germline ends came to 12 bases.

The chain uses TRBV19 and TRBJ2-7, with 8 bases matching TRBD2. Trimming at V came to 6 bases and at J to 6 bases, leaving 1 base not matched to a gene. CDR1 LNHDA and CDR2 SQIVND come from the germline V gene (reference sequence). This CDR3 is built from 11 residues. In DNA form, the CDR3 reads TGTGCCAGTAGGAGCGGGAGCGAGCAGTACTTC. Translation gives CASRSGSEQYF.

This clonotype was recorded many times. This chain joins TRBV5-1 and TRBJ2-5; no firm D call. Germline assignment: CDR1 SGHRS and CDR2 YFSETQ. This CDR3 is 14 amino acids long. V lost 0 bases and J 2 bases, leaving 8 bases between the germline ends. Here the CDR3 DNA reads TGCGCCAGCAGCTTGGCGGCAGCGCAAGAGACCCAGTACTTC. Translating it yields CASSLAAAQETQYF.

The rearrangement joins TRBV7-2 to TRBJ2-7, with a weak D call TRBD2 (5 bases). The CDR3 is 15 residues long. V was shortened by 7 bases and J by 2 bases, with 18 bases between the two germline ends. CDR1 is SGHTA, CDR2 FQGNSA, per germline. DNA of the CDR3: TGTGCCAGCACCAAAGTCGGGGTTCCCCCCTACGAGCAGTACTTC. Translated, it gives CASTKVGVPPYEQYF.

CDR3 residues: CASSRAWALLAGDYEQYF. The CDR3 DNA reads TGTGCCAGCAGTCGCGCATGGGCATTACTAGCGGGAGACTACGAGCAGTACTTC. This rearrangement joins TRBV6-2 or TRBV6-3 to TRBJ2-7; 11 nucleotides line up with TRBD2. The CDR3 has 18 residues. CDR1 and CDR2 (germline): MNHEY, SVGEGT. The junction had 15 bases not matched to a gene; V was cut back by 5 bases and J by 3 bases.

This clonotype appeared many times. V gene TRBV6-4 combines with J gene TRBJ2-6; D may be TRBD1 (6 bases). This CDR3 spans 17 amino acids. The V gene lost 6 bases and the J gene lost 0 bases, with 15 bases spanning the gap. Germline lookup yields CDR1 MRHNA and CDR2 SNTAGT. CDR3 amino acids: CASRLGQTYSGANVLTF. CDR3 bases: TGTGCCAGCAGACTAGGACAGACCTACTCTGGGGCCAACGTCCTGACTTTC.

Many counts were recorded for this clonotype. This sequence joins TRBV12-3 or TRBV12-4 and TRBJ2-3; maybe TRBD2 (6 bases). V lost 1 base, J lost 6 bases, and 14 bases lay in between. This CDR3 comprises 15 residues. The CDR3 DNA follows: TGTGCCAGCAGTTTAGGGGGGGACGGATTCGATACGCAGTATTTT. It encodes CASSLGGDGFDTQYF.

This clonotype has more than one count but fewer than ten. The chain couples TRBV6-2 or TRBV6-3 to TRBJ2-7; 10 bases line up with TRBD2. CDR3 length equals 15 residues. Germline V gives CDR1 MNHEY, CDR2 SVGEGT. The trim removed 0 bases at V and 3 bases at J, leaving 2 bases unmatched. The DNA of the CDR3 is TGTGCCAGCAGTTACTCGCCTAGCGGGAGCTACGAGCAGTACTTC. Protein: CASSYSPSGSYEQYF.

The gene calls are TRBV6-1 and TRBJ2-6; D perhaps matches TRBD1 (6 bases). CDR3 length: 17 residues. V was cut by 3 bases and J by 4 bases, with 16 bases left in between. The germline V gene has CDR1 MNHNS and CDR2 SASEGT. CDR3 loop: CASSEIGQYLGANVLTF. For the CDR3, the DNA is TGTGCCAGCAGTGAGATAGGACAGTACCTCGGGGCCAACGTCCTGACTTTC.

The chain carries TRBV27 and TRBJ1-2; TRBD1 is a possible D gene (5 bases). Between the trimmed V and J ends, which lost 4 bases and 3 bases, there was a span of 9 bases. CDR3 length: 13 residues. CDR1 is MNHEY and CDR2 is SMNVEV in the germline V gene (reference sequence). CDR3: CASSSIGDYGYTF. In DNA form, the CDR3 reads TGTGCCAGCAGTTCGATAGGGGACTATGGCTACACCTTC.

The chain uses TRBV18 and TRBJ2-7; 8 bases align to TRBD1. The CDR3 covers 15 residues. Germline assignment: CDR1 KGHSH and CDR2 LQKENI. J lost 5 bases, V lost 10 bases, and 16 bases had no gene match. The DNA for the CDR3 is TGTGCCACCAGTGCTTCGACAGGGGTTAGCGACGAGCAGTACTTC. Translating it yields CATSASTGVSDEQYF.

Many counts were recorded for this clonotype. The chain links TRBV20-1 to TRBJ2-5, with D perhaps being TRBD1 or TRBD2 (5 bases each). The CDR3 totals 15 residues. The V and J ends lost 3 bases and 2 bases respectively, with 16 bases between them. Germline assignment: CDR1 DFQATT and CDR2 SNEGSKA (reference sequence). CDR3 region: CSASASRDLQETQYF. Here the CDR3 DNA reads TGCAGTGCTAGCGCCTCCCGGGACCTACAAGAGACCCAGTACTTC.

This clonotype appeared many times. The gene calls are TRBV12-3 or TRBV12-4 and TRBJ1-2; the D gene is possibly TRBD1 (6 bases). The CDR3 consists of 13 residues. With 5 bases removed from V and 4 bases from J, the gap between germline ends came to 11 bases. The CDR3 bases are TGTGCCAGCAGTAAGGGGGACTTCTATGGCTACACCTTC. Amino acid sequence: CASSKGDFYGYTF.

This clonotype was counted a single time. The CDR3 DNA follows: TGTGCCAGCAGTTTTCAGGGTAAGGCTTTCTTT. This codes for CASSFQGKAFF. The gene calls are TRBV12-3 or TRBV12-4 and TRBJ1-1, with a tentative D call TRBD1 (5 bases). This CDR3 spans 11 amino acids. The V end lost 3 bases, the J end lost 11 bases, and 10 bases lay between the germline ends.

This clonotype has a count of ten or more. The chain carries TRBV19 and TRBJ1-5, with no clear D. Germline V CDR1 and CDR2: LNHDA, SQIVND (reference sequence). Trimming stripped 4 bases from V and 1 base from J, with 8 bases between. CDR3 length: 14 residues. In DNA, the CDR3 is TGTGCCAGTAGTAACCCGGGAAGCAATCAGCCCCAGCATTTT. Residues: CASSNPGSNQPQHF.

This clonotype has at least ten counts. V gene TRBV25-1 combines with J gene TRBJ1-2; 10 bases line up with TRBD1. Per germline, CDR1 MGHDK and CDR2 SYGVNS. J lost 8 bases, V lost 1 base, and 10 bases had no gene match. This CDR3 has 16 amino acids. CDR3 sequence: CASSEFKTGGARGYTF. In DNA, the CDR3 is TGTGCCAGCAGTGAATTTAAGACAGGGGGCGCTCGGGGCTACACCTTC.

This chain links TRBV7-8 with TRBJ2-7; D is possibly TRBD1 (5 bases). Trimming took off 5 bases at V and 0 bases at J, with 14 bases between the two ends. The CDR3 spans 15 residues. CDR1 and CDR2 from the germline V gene are SGHVS and FQNEAQ. The chain's CDR3 is CASSTGHTFSYEQYF. CDR3 DNA: TGTGCCAGCAGCACCGGACATACCTTCTCCTACGAGCAGTACTTC.

The sample holds many counts of this clonotype. The chain employs TRBV18 and TRBJ1-5; perhaps TRBD1 as D (6 bases). Trimming stripped 5 bases from V and 0 bases from J, with 14 bases between. This CDR3 spans 16 amino acids. Per germline, CDR1 KGHSH and CDR2 LQKENI. CDR3 coding DNA: TGTGCCAGCTCAAAAGGGACAACTAATAGCAATCAGCCCCAGCATTTT. Amino acids: CASSKGTTNSNQPQHF.

Ten or more counts support this clonotype. This sequence joins TRBV4-3 and TRBJ1-5; 7 bases align to TRBD1. Looked up from germline, CDR1 is LGHNA and CDR2 is YSLEER. This CDR3 region has 19 residues. After removal of 5 bases from V and 0 bases from J, the junction contained 16 bases not matched to a gene. The CDR3 DNA reads as TGCGCCAGCAGCTTCCGATCAACAGGGGCCCCCTCTAGCAATCAGCCCCAGCATTTT. It is translated as CASSFRSTGAPSSNQPQHF.

This clonotype was seen repeatedly, ten times or more. The chain carries TRBV6-2 or TRBV6-3 and TRBJ2-5; 8 bases align to TRBD1. V lost 0 bases to trimming and J lost 2 bases; unmatched junction nucleotides: 2. The CDR3 sequence is 15 residues long. CDR1 is MNHEY and CDR2 is SVGEGT in the germline V gene. The CDR3 bases are TGTGCCAGCAGTTACTCAACAGGGGGACAAGAGACCCAGTACTTC. Translating gives CASSYSTGGQETQYF.